This entry lists 19 T cell receptor beta chains sequenced from one sample in a study of beta chain features in type 1 diabetes. TCRB transcripts that were expressed got sequenced, as all of the isolated RNA had been reverse transcribed. Profiled with immunoSEQ multiplex PCR; TCRdb holds only in-frame clones, not every one. The sample holds about 900,000 clones, roughly 16% seen once. The material sequenced was naive CD4+ T cells from blood. Receptors originate from a woman aged 18 to 35 in good health.

This clone was counted only a few times. The chain links TRBV29-1 to TRBJ2-2, with D tentatively TRBD1 (5 bases). The V gene's germline CDR1 is SQVTM and CDR2 ANQGSEA. The V and J ends lost 7 bases and 4 bases respectively, with 13 bases between them. The CDR3 is made up of 13 amino acids. CDR3 nucleotide sequence: TGCAGCGCCCGACGACAGAGCACCGGGGAGCTGTTTTTT. Its translation is CSARRQSTGELFF.

This rearrangement joins TRBV9 to TRBJ2-5; 7 nucleotides align to TRBD1. The J call is doubtful: the DNA matches TRBJ2-7 better. This CDR3 region has 15 residues. Germline CDR1 and CDR2: SGDLS and YYNGEE. Here the CDR3 reads CASSVAGQNSYEQYF. CDR3 sequence (DNA): TGTGCCAGCAGCGTAGCGGGACAGAACTCTTACGAGCAGTACTTC.

This clone was observed a few times. The chain combines TRBV7-2 with TRBJ2-4; D assignment may be TRBD1 or TRBD2 (5 bases each). The germline V gene encodes CDR1 SGHTA and CDR2 FQGNSA. The CDR3 runs to 15 residues. Trimming shortened V by 5 bases and J by 9 bases, and 20 bases separated the two germline ends. CDR3 bases: TGTGCCAGCAGCGCCCAACTGGGGCCTGAGGGCATTCAGTACTTC. This codes for CASSAQLGPEGIQYF. The entire variable domain, with the rest obtained from reference TRBV7-2 and TRBJ2-4, is as follows: GAGVSQSPSNKVTEKGKDVELRCDPISGHTALYWYRQSLGQGLEFLIYFQGNSAPDKSGLPSDRFSAERTGGSVSTLTIQRTQQEDSAVYLCASSAQLGPEGIQYFGAGTRLSVL.

This clone was detected a few times. V is TRBV2 and J is TRBJ2-7, with 12 bases identical to TRBD1. In germline, CDR1 is SNHLY, CDR2 FYNNEI. The CDR3 length is 14 residues. The junction had 6 bases not matched to a gene; V was cut back by 5 bases and J by 7 bases. This CDR3 reads CASSSGQGAEEQYF. The CDR3 region has the DNA TGTGCCAGCAGTTCGGGACAGGGGGCGGAAGAGCAGTACTTC.

In nucleotides, the CDR3 is TGTGCCACCAGCGTCGATCTTGTGGGGGGAGAGACCCAGTACTTC. This gives the protein CATSVDLVGGETQYF. The J gene is TRBJ2-5, the V gene TRBV15; tentatively, D is TRBD2 (6 bases). This CDR3 region has 15 residues. V lost 5 bases to trimming and J lost 4 bases, with 17 bases between them. CDR1 LNHNV and CDR2 YYDKDF come from the germline V gene (reference sequence).

This clone was seen more than once but under ten times. The V gene is TRBV2, the J gene TRBJ2-3, with 8 positions matching TRBD2. The CDR3 is 15 residues long. Germline V lookup: CDR1 SNHLY, CDR2 FYNNEI. Germline trimming cut 4 bases from V and 4 bases from J; bases unmatched to any gene: 7. CDR3 in amino acids: CASSVIAGTSDTQYF. The DNA of the CDR3 is TGTGCCAGCAGTGTGATAGCGGGGACTTCAGATACGCAGTATTTT.

This clone has just a few counts. V is TRBV5-4 and J is TRBJ2-3, with D perhaps TRBD2 (5 bases). The CDR3 length is 16 residues. The V gene lost 4 bases and the J gene lost 0 bases, with 15 bases spanning the gap. From germline, CDR1 is SGHNT and CDR2 YYREEE (reference sequence). The CDR3 region is CASSGMAGLSTDTQYF. CDR3 nucleotide sequence: TGTGCCAGCAGCGGGATGGCGGGTCTTAGCACAGATACGCAGTATTTT.

This clone has a handful of counts. The chain has TRBV5-5 and TRBJ2-1; 9 nucleotides align to TRBD1. The CDR3 loop spans 15 amino acids. V shed 2 bases and J 7 bases; nucleotides not matched to a gene: 7. Germline-derived CDR1 and CDR2 are SGHKS and YYEKEE (reference sequence). As DNA, the CDR3 is TGTGCCAGCAGCTTAACGGGACAGGGTTTGAATGAGCAGTTCTTC. It specifies CASSLTGQGLNEQFF.

This clone was recorded a few times. Other DNA variants within this sample encode the same CDR3. The rearrangement uses TRBV11-2 and TRBJ2-2; 10 bases fit TRBD1. The CDR3 length is 15 residues. Germline V gene data show CDR1 as SGHAT and CDR2 as FQNNGV. J gave up 3 bases and V 3 bases, and 1 base lay outside the gene matches. Here the CDR3 reads CASSLGQGYTGELFF. The CDR3 DNA sequence: TGTGCCAGCAGCTTGGGACAGGGGTACACCGGGGAGCTGTTTTTT.

The sample holds a few counts of this clone. At one end the junction does not follow the germline gene, possibly because of a read error. The chain uses TRBV28 and TRBJ1-1; 7 nucleotides agree with TRBD1. CDR1 and CDR2 from the germline V gene are MDHEN and SYDVKM. This CDR3 comprises 12 residues. DNA for the CDR3: TGTGCCAGCAGTTTGTGGATAGGGACAGTAGACTTT. Amino acids: CASSLWIGTVDF.

The table lists this clone with a few counts. This chain connects TRBV4-3 to TRBJ2-1, with 8 bases fitting TRBD2. The J segment lost 2 bases and the V segment lost 4 bases, leaving 7 bases of the junction unmatched. The CDR3 totals 16 residues. Looked up from germline, CDR1 is LGHNA and CDR2 is YSLEER. The CDR3 coding sequence is TGCGCCAGCAGCCCCTGGACTAGCCCGCCCTACAATGAGCAGTTCTTC. Translation: CASSPWTSPPYNEQFF.

J is TRBJ1-1 and V is TRBV18; no firm D call. There are 14 residues in the CDR3. V was trimmed by 1 base and J by 1 base, leaving 7 bases between them. The V gene's germline CDR1 is KGHSH and CDR2 LQKENI. CDR3 DNA sequence: TGTGCCAGCTCACCACAGGAACAGAACACTGAAGCTTTCTTT. Its protein product is CASSPQEQNTEAFF.

This clone has a handful of counts. Other nucleotide sequences in the sample specify the same CDR3. The rearrangement joins TRBV28 to TRBJ1-4; 7 positions agree with TRBD1. V lost 6 bases to trimming and J lost 5 bases; unmatched junction nucleotides: 6. Germline-derived CDR1 and CDR2 are MDHEN and SYDVKM. The CDR3 covers 14 residues. The chain's CDR3 is CASSLGQANEKLFF. In DNA form, the CDR3 reads TGTGCCAGCAGCCTCGGACAGGCGAATGAAAAACTGTTTTTT.

This clone appeared a few times. Other DNA variants within this sample encode the same CDR3. The chain recombines TRBV10-3 with TRBJ2-5; TRBD2 matches at 10 bases. CDR1 ENHRY and CDR2 SYGVKD come from the germline V gene. V was pared by 11 bases and J by 2 bases, with 11 bases of the junction left unmatched. The CDR3 runs 15 residues. CDR3 nucleotide sequence: TGTGCCGTGAATACAGCGGGAGGGTCTCAAGAGACCCAGTACTTC. Protein product: CAVNTAGGSQETQYF.

This clone was seen more than once but under ten times. CDR3 protein: CASSSQGPHEQYF. For the CDR3, the DNA is TGCGCCAGCAGCTCGCAGGGGCCCCACGAGCAGTACTTC. The V and J genes are TRBV5-1 and TRBJ2-7, with a tentative D call TRBD1 (6 bases). Germline assignment: CDR1 SGHRS and CDR2 YFSETQ. The CDR3 runs 13 residues. The V gene lost 3 bases and the J gene lost 5 bases, with 12 bases spanning the gap.

This clone was picked up a small number of times. The V and J genes are TRBV2 and TRBJ2-7, with D possibly TRBD1 on 5 matching bases. Trimming shortened V by 4 bases and J by 5 bases, and 15 bases separated the two germline ends. The CDR3 has 14 amino acids. CDR1 and CDR2 (germline): SNHLY, FYNNEI. In nucleotides, the CDR3 is TGTGCCAGCAGTGCGCAGGGATCTTCCCACGAGCAGTACTTC. Translation gives CASSAQGSSHEQYF.

Only a few counts were recorded for this clone. This chain connects TRBV2 to TRBJ1-2, with 8 bases matching TRBD1. The CDR3 covers 13 residues. The germline gives CDR1 SNHLY, CDR2 FYNNEI. V shed 7 bases and J 6 bases; nucleotides not matched to a gene: 7. CDR3 bases: TGTGCCAGCACTTTGACAGGGGTTGATGGCTACACCTTC. Translating it yields CASTLTGVDGYTF.

This chain uses TRBV6-5 with TRBJ2-7, with D uncertain. CDR1 is MNHEY, CDR2 SVGAGI, per germline. V was trimmed by 6 bases and J by 2 bases, leaving 11 bases between them. The CDR3 is 13 amino acids. The CDR3 region has the DNA TGTGCCAGCAGCGTGACTGCCACCTACGAGCAGTACTTC. Translation: CASSVTATYEQYF.

This clone was observed a handful of times. Other DNA sequences of this sample code for an identical CDR3. The chain is built from TRBV5-1 and TRBJ1-1, with D hard to call. Germline CDR1 is SGHRS and CDR2 is YFSETQ. The V and J ends lost 0 bases and 1 base respectively, with 7 bases between them. CDR3 length: 14 residues. The CDR3 reads CASSLGRENTEAFF. The CDR3, as DNA: TGCGCCAGCAGCTTGGGTAGGGAGAACACTGAAGCTTTCTTT.